These T cell receptor beta chains were read from a single sample in a study of memory CD4+ T cells and cytomegalovirus serostatus. Produced via immunoSEQ multiplex PCR; TCRdb's table is partial and in-frame only. The sample gives approximately 88,000 clones, 75% to 85% of which show up once; about 4% is in the top ten. Sequencing was performed on memory CD4+ T cells from blood. The receptors originated from an adult in good health and CMV-seropositive. Both conserved end residues are part of each CDR3. A D gene is named only where the DNA matches it firmly. Expanded clones get a size class; other rows say once, few or many, or leave the size out.

clone_size	v_call	j_call	d_call	cdr3_nt	cdr3_aa
.	TRBV30	TRBJ1-2	.	TGTGCCTGCGGGACCGGCTATGGCTACACCTTC	CACGTGYGYTF
.	TRBV5-1	TRBJ2-3	TRBD2	TGCGCCAGCAGCTTACCTAGCGGATACACAGATACGCAGTATTTT	CASSLPSGYTDTQYF
.	TRBV7-2	TRBJ2-3	.	TGTGCCAGCAGCAACGGCCCAGCGGGAGATACGCAGTATTTT	CASSNGPAGDTQYF
few	TRBV6-6	TRBJ2-4	TRBD1	TGTGCCAGCAGTACAGGGACAGGCAACATTCAGTACTTC	CASSTGTGNIQYF
once	TRBV28	TRBJ1-4	.	TGTGCCAGCGGAACAGGGCTCGTCAATGAAAAACTGTTTTTT	CASGTGLVNEKLFF
.	TRBV15	TRBJ1-1	.	TGTGCCACCAGCGGTGGGACAAGGTACACTGAAGCTTTCTTT	CATSGGTRYTEAFF
.	TRBV4-3	TRBJ2-2	.	TGCGCCAGCAGCCAAGATGTGGCCGTGAGCAGGGCCGGGGAGCTGTTTTTT	CASSQDVAVSRAGELFF
.	TRBV4-2	TRBJ2-2	.	TGTGCCAGCAGCCAAGTTGTCGTGAACACCGGGGAGCTGTTTTTT	CASSQVVVNTGELFF
.	TRBV2	TRBJ2-5	TRBD1	TGTGCCAGCAGCGTACAGGGGCGGGAGACCCAGTACTTC	CASSVQGRETQYF
few	TRBV10-2	TRBJ2-2	TRBD2	TGCGCCAGCAGTGATAGAGCGGGGGGTATCACCGGGGAGCTGTTTTTT	CASSDRAGGITGELFF
.	TRBV10-1	TRBJ1-2	TRBD1	TGCGCCAGCAGTCGCTCGGGACAGGGAAGGAACTATGGCTACACCTTC	CASSRSGQGRNYGYTF
.	TRBV5-4	TRBJ1-1	TRBD1	TGTGCCAGCAGCTCCGGACAGGGGACATGGGTGGCTGAAGCTTTCTTT	CASSSGQGTWVAEAFF
.	TRBV15	TRBJ1-1	TRBD1	TGTGCCACCAGCTATAACAGGGGAGCTGAAGCTTTCTTT	CATSYNRGAEAFF
medium-sized	TRBV11-2	TRBJ2-7	.	TGTGCCAGCAGCCACCGAACTAGTCCTCCGTACTTC	CASSHRTSPPYF
once	TRBV7-2	TRBJ2-3	TRBD2	TGTGCCAGCAGCTCGACTAGCGGGGCAGATACGCAGTATTTT	CASSSTSGADTQYF
.	TRBV6-5	TRBJ1-1	.	TGTGCCAGCAGTTCACTCCTGGGACGGAAGAACACTGAAGCTTTCTTT	CASSSLLGRKNTEAFF
.	TRBV10-3	TRBJ1-5	.	TGTGCCATCAGTGGGGGGACGTACAATCAGCCCCAGCATTTT	CAISGGTYNQPQHF
.	TRBV18	TRBJ2-5	.	TGTGCCAGCTCACCGGAATGGTCGCGGGAGACCCAGTACTTC	CASSPEWSRETQYF
.	TRBV30	TRBJ2-7	.	TGTGCCTGGAGTGTACAAGGGGGAGCGCCCCAACAGTACTTC	CAWSVQGGAPQQYF
.	TRBV5-6	TRBJ2-5	TRBD1	TGTGCCAGCAGCTCGGGGGCCGGGACAGGGATGAAGACCCAGTACTTC	CASSSGAGTGMKTQYF
.	TRBV7-9	TRBJ2-2	.	TGTGCCAGCAGCTTAGTACAGACCGGGGAGCTGTTTTTT	CASSLVQTGELFF
once	TRBV27	TRBJ2-6	.	TGTGCCAGCAGGAACTCTGGGGCCAACGTCCTGACTTTC	CASRNSGANVLTF
few	TRBV5-3	TRBJ1-1	.	TGTGCCAGAAGCTTTGGCGGGAACACTGAAGCTTTCTTT	CARSFGGNTEAFF
.	TRBV6-1	TRBJ2-7	TRBD2	TGTGCCAGCCAGGATGCGGGAGCGATCATTTACGAGCAGTACTTC	CASQDAGAIIYEQYF
.	TRBV7-3	TRBJ1-5	.	TGTGCCAGCAGCCGGACAGCGAATCAGCCCCAGCATTTT	CASSRTANQPQHF
.	TRBV5-1	TRBJ1-2	TRBD1	TGCGCCAGCAGCTTGGGGGCAGGGGGCGCATCCTTGGCCTATGGCTACACCTTC	CASSLGAGGASLAYGYTF
.	TRBV28	TRBJ2-1	.	TGTGCCAGCAGTTTTGGGATCAATGAGCAGTTCTTC	CASSFGINEQFF
few	TRBV7-2	TRBJ2-5	TRBD1	TGTGCCAGCAGCCTACAGGGGGCGAGGGAGACCCAGTACTTC	CASSLQGARETQYF
.	TRBV19	TRBJ1-5	.	TGTGCCAGTAGTAGGCTGGGTCAGCCCCAGCATTTT	CASSRLGQPQHF
.	TRBV6-6	TRBJ1-3	.	TGTGCCAGCAAATTACAGGGAGCCTCTGGAAACACCATATATTTT	CASKLQGASGNTIYF
.	TRBV4-1	TRBJ2-1	.	TGCGCCAGCAGCCAAGATCCGGGGTATTGGAATGAGCAGTTCTTC	CASSQDPGYWNEQFF
.	TRBV5-4	TRBJ2-2	.	TGTGCCAGCAGCTTGATTGGCCCCGGGGAGCTGTTTTTT	CASSLIGPGELFF
.	TRBV18	TRBJ2-1	TRBD2	TGTGCCAGCTCACCCCCCGCCGGGACTAGCGGGAGCAATGAGCAGTTCTTC	CASSPPAGTSGSNEQFF
.	TRBV5-6	TRBJ2-7	.	TGTGCCAGCAGCTTTCAGGGTATCCACGAGCAGTACTTC	CASSFQGIHEQYF
.	TRBV10-3	TRBJ2-2	.	TGTGCCATCAGCCTGGCCGGGACTACCGGGGAGCTGTTTTTT	CAISLAGTTGELFF
.	TRBV9	TRBJ1-4	.	TGTGCCAGCAGCGTAGACTACAGCCTTAATGAAAAACTGTTTTTT	CASSVDYSLNEKLFF
.	TRBV11-2	TRBJ2-3	.	TGTGCCAGTAGAAGACCGGGAGTCGCAGATACGCAGTATTTT	CASRRPGVADTQYF
once	TRBV18	TRBJ1-1	.	TGTGCCAGCTCACCACCGGGGGTGGGGGGCACTGAAGCTTTCTTT	CASSPPGVGGTEAFF
.	TRBV18	TRBJ2-1	TRBD2	TGTGCCAGCTCACCGCTTTCGCGGGAGGCGCAGTTCTTC	CASSPLSREAQFF
.	TRBV7-9	TRBJ2-7	.	TGTGCCAGCAGCTTTATCGGAGGTAGGGACGAGCAGTACTTC	CASSFIGGRDEQYF
.	TRBV29-1	TRBJ2-5	.	TGCAGCGTTGAAGGGACAGTTCAAGAGACCCAGTACTTC	CSVEGTVQETQYF
.	TRBV11-2	TRBJ2-7	.	TGTGCCAGCAGCTTAGATTGGGGGGAGCAGTACTTC	CASSLDWGEQYF
.	TRBV5-1	TRBJ2-5	TRBD2	TGCGCCAGCAGTCTAGCGGGAGTCGGAGGGGAGACCCAGTACTTC	CASSLAGVGGETQYF
.	TRBV29-1	TRBJ2-3	TRBD2	TGCAGCGACGGTGGGGAGGGTGGCGGCACAGATACGCAGTATTTT	CSDGGEGGGTDTQYF
.	TRBV5-1	TRBJ2-1	TRBD2	TGCGCCAGCAGCTTGGCCACAGCGGGAGGGGACAATGAGCAGTTCTTC	CASSLATAGGDNEQFF
once	TRBV10-3	TRBJ1-5	.	TGTGCCATCAGCGAAGCGGAACAGCCCCAGCATTTT	CAISEAEQPQHF
.	TRBV7-2	TRBJ1-3	TRBD1	TGTGCCAGCAGCCCGGGGGACAGGGTATTAGGAAACACCATATATTTT	CASSPGDRVLGNTIYF
.	TRBV2	TRBJ1-1	TRBD1	TGTGCCAGCAGTAAGGGACAGGGGGAAACTGAAGCTTTCTTT	CASSKGQGETEAFF
.	TRBV7-8	TRBJ1-1	.	TGTGCCAGCAGCTCTAGACAGAACACTGAAGCTTTCTTT	CASSSRQNTEAFF
.	TRBV15	TRBJ2-1	.	TGTGCCACCAGCAGAGATTGGGGGGTGCAGTTCTTC	CATSRDWGVQFF